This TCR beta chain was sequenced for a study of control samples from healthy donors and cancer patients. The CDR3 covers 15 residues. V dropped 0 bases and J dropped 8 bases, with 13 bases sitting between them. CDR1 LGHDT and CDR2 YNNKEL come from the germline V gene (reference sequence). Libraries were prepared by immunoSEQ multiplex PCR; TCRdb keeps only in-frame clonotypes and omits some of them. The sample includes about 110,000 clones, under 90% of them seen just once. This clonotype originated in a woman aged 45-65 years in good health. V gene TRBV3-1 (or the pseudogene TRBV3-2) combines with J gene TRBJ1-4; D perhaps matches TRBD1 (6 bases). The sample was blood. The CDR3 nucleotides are TGTGCCAGCAGCCAAGATTTGGGGGCGGGAGAAAAACTGTTTTTT. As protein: CASSQDLGAGEKLFF.